This TCR beta chain was sequenced in a study of response to subunit inactivated influenza vaccine. This clonotype was recorded many times. Per germline, CDR1 SNHLY and CDR2 FYNNEI. The CDR3 runs to 14 residues. The V end was cut by 4 bases, the J end by 4 bases, with 10 bases between. TCRdb re-called the RT-PCR reads through MiXCR, storing one row per CDR3 protein. The data contain some 640,000 distinct CDR3 sequences, over 11% of them singletons. This rearrangement joins TRBV2 to TRBJ2-2; D not certain. This clonotype was sampled from a man aged 45-65 years who received an inactivated influenza vaccine. The material sequenced was PBMCs from blood, taken 14 to 15 days before vaccination. CDR3 loop: CASSAGVGTGELFF. The CDR3 nucleotides are TGTGCCAGCAGTGCTGGGGTGGGCACCGGGGAGCTGTTTTTT.